Listed here is a single T cell receptor beta chain. The data derive from a study of blood T cell repertoires in COVID-19. Study-wide background: Acute and convalescent COVID-19 specimens originated in the United States, Italy and Spain. From T cells, B-cell-depleted T cells, or PBMCs came the material, which was cDNA or gDNA.

The CDR3 has 13 amino acids. Trimming pared 10 bases from V and 0 bases from J, leaving 7 bases between. Authors' processing steps: Using reference gene primer amplification, nucleated cell counts were estimated. Clones were read by immunoSEQ multiplex PCR, and TCRdb kept only the in-frame ones, dropping some. V, J and clone size are taken as reported in that table, and D and trimming were inferred from the DNA itself. The repertoire holds under 85,000 clones, with 65% to 85% as singletons. The sequenced sample consisted of peripheral blood. This TCR was recovered from a man between 60 and 75 years old with active or convalescent COVID-19. V gene TRBV12-3 or TRBV12-4 combines with J gene TRBJ2-6; no clear D gene. CDR3 region: CATKISGANVLTF. The CDR3 DNA is TGTGCCACCAAAATCTCTGGGGCCAACGTCCTGACTTTC.